What follows are 30 T cell receptor beta chains derived from one specimen sequenced in a study of neurological immune-mediated disorders. Each CDR3 protein is one row after TCRdb ran MiXCR on the 5' RACE reads. The sample holds about 120,000 distinct CDR3 sequences, about 3.4% seen once. The sequenced material came from PBMCs. The receptors stem from a woman in her 30s with multiple sclerosis.

This clonotype was seen at least ten times. The chain uses TRBV7-2 and TRBJ2-5; D ambiguous. CDR1 is SGHTA, CDR2 FQGNSA, per germline. This CDR3 comprises 13 residues. V shed 1 base and J shed 6 bases, with 9 bases lying between them. CDR3 sequence reads: CASSLGLGKTQYF. The CDR3, as DNA: TGTGCCAGCAGCTTAGGTCTGGGAAAGACCCAGTACTTC.

This clonotype has at least ten counts. This chain connects TRBV10-3 to TRBJ2-6, with D possibly TRBD2 on 6 matching bases. Trimming stripped 7 bases from V and 4 bases from J, with 14 bases between. CDR1 is ENHRY, CDR2 SYGVKD, per germline. The CDR3 totals 15 residues. The CDR3 bases are TGTGCCATCACGGGCGGGGATCGCGGGGCCAACGTCCTGACTTTC. It specifies CAITGGDRGANVLTF.

This clonotype was detected ten times or more. The rearrangement links TRBV5-6 to TRBJ2-7, with a tentative D call TRBD2 (5 bases). The CDR3 has 13 residues. The V and J ends lost 1 base and 1 base respectively, with 6 bases between them. Germline V gene data show CDR1 as SGHDT and CDR2 as YYEEEE. Written as DNA, the CDR3 is TGTGCCAGCAGCTTGACTAGTTCCTACGAGCAGTACTTC. Protein product: CASSLTSSYEQYF.

This clonotype occurred many times. This chain uses TRBV12-3 or TRBV12-4 with TRBJ1-1; perhaps TRBD1 as D (5 bases). Deletions cut 5 bases from V and 11 bases from J, with 15 bases between. The CDR3 is 12 amino acids. The DNA for the CDR3 is TGTGCCAGCAGTGTACTAGGGGCTACGGCTTTCTTT. Amino acid sequence: CASSVLGATAFF.

This clonotype was counted ten times or more. The V gene is TRBV14, the J gene TRBJ2-1; D could derive from TRBD1 or TRBD2 (5 bases each). Trimming shortened V by 3 bases and J by 1 base, and 13 bases separated the two germline ends. This CDR3 has 16 residues. Germline V gene sequence: CDR1 SGHDN, CDR2 FVKESK. CDR3 DNA: TGTGCCAGCAGCCACGCAGGGAGTATATCCTACAATGAGCAGTTCTTC. It translates to CASSHAGSISYNEQFF.

This clonotype was recorded a few times. A much more abundant neighbour one base away suggests this may be a read error. The rearrangement joins TRBV11-2 to TRBJ2-3; the D is unclear. CDR3 length: 13 residues. Deletions cut 6 bases from V and 6 bases from J, with 13 bases between. The germline V gene has CDR1 SGHAT and CDR2 FQNNGV. The CDR3 reads CASSQKGWDTQYF. In nucleotides, the CDR3 is TGTGCCAGCAGTCAAAAGGGTTGGGATACGCAGTATTTT.

On this clonotype: This clone may be a read error of a much larger clone one base away. V gene TRBV4-3 combines with J gene TRBJ2-7; D might be TRBD1 or TRBD2, each matching 6 bases. The germline V gene encodes CDR1 LGHNA and CDR2 YSLEER. The CDR3 extends over 15 amino acids. Trimming left V 0 bases short and J 7 bases short, with 16 bases between. In DNA form, the CDR3 reads TGCGCCAGCAGCCAAGATAGGACAAGGGGGGAAGAGCAGTACTTC. Amino acids: CASSQDRTRGEEQYF.

This clonotype was observed many times. The CDR3 bases are TGTGCCAGCAGCGTAGCGGGAGACGGTGCCTACGAGCAGTACTTC. Residues: CASSVAGDGAYEQYF. The chain combines TRBV9 with TRBJ2-7; tentative D call: TRBD2 (6 bases). Germline loops: CDR1 SGDLS, CDR2 YYNGEE. This CDR3 comprises 15 residues. V lost 0 bases and J 2 bases, leaving 12 bases between the germline ends.

This clonotype was picked up many times. The rearrangement joins TRBV7-8 to TRBJ2-1; a possible D gene is TRBD1 (7 bases). Germline values: CDR1 SGHVS, CDR2 FQNEAQ. This CDR3 has 16 amino acids. V shed 7 bases and J shed 2 bases, with 18 bases lying between them. CDR3: CASTPPGGMAYNEQFF. CDR3 DNA: TGTGCCAGCACCCCCCCAGGGGGGATGGCCTACAATGAGCAGTTCTTC. Together with reference TRBV7-8 and TRBJ2-1, the CDR3 gives the full variable domain: GAGVSQSPRYKVAKRGQDVALRCDPISGHVSLFWYQQALGQGPEFLTYFQNEAQLDKSGLPSDRFFAERPEGSVSTLKIQRTQQEDSAVYLCASTPPGGMAYNEQFFGPGTRLTVL.

This clonotype was seen ten or more times. The chain uses TRBV9 and TRBJ2-2; D uncertain. Germline CDR1 reads SGDLS; CDR2 reads YYNGEE. V lost 0 bases and J lost 7, with 10 bases in between. The CDR3 has 14 amino acids. The CDR3 sequence is CASSVDDVIGELFF. The CDR3 DNA sequence: TGTGCCAGCAGCGTAGATGATGTAATCGGGGAGCTGTTTTTT.

This clonotype was detected ten times or more. The V gene is TRBV20-1, the J gene TRBJ1-2; D not resolved. Per germline, CDR1 DFQATT and CDR2 SNEGSKA (reference sequence). V lost 5 bases and J 2 bases, leaving 12 bases between the germline ends. The CDR3 loop spans 13 amino acids. DNA for the CDR3: TGCAGTGCTTCCAGTGCTCGGAACTATGGCTACACCTTC. Protein sequence: CSASSARNYGYTF.

This clonotype was seen repeatedly, ten times or more. This chain links TRBV20-1 with TRBJ1-2; D gene uncertain. The CDR3 totals 13 residues. Trimming left V 3 bases short and J 4 bases short, with 12 bases between. Germline V lookup: CDR1 DFQATT, CDR2 SNEGSKA (reference sequence). The CDR3 DNA sequence: TGCAGTGCTAGTTCTGTCTCGGGCTATGGCTACACCTTC. Residues: CSASSVSGYGYTF.

Ten or more counts support this clonotype. The CDR3 DNA sequence: TGCAGCGCGCTTAGACTCCACAATGAGCAGTTCTTC. It is translated as CSALRLHNEQFF. The chain uses TRBV29-1 and TRBJ2-1, with no clear D. The V end was cut by 7 bases, the J end by 5 bases, with 12 bases between. Germline V gives CDR1 SQVTM, CDR2 ANQGSEA. This CDR3 has 12 amino acids.

The J gene is TRBJ1-1, the V gene TRBV29-1, with 7 bases matching TRBD1. Per the germline V gene, CDR1 is SQVTM and CDR2 is ANQGSEA. The CDR3 sequence is 13 residues long. J gave up 9 bases and V 3 bases, and 10 bases lay outside the gene matches. The DNA for the CDR3 is TGCAGCGTTGATCACTGGACAGGACCGCAAGCTTTCTTT. This codes for CSVDHWTGPQAFF.

This clonotype was observed at least ten times. The chain has TRBV12-3 or TRBV12-4 and TRBJ2-2; D is perhaps TRBD1 (6 bases). Trimming stripped 7 bases from V and 6 bases from J, with 24 bases between. The CDR3 contains 17 residues. The CDR3 DNA reads as TGTGCCAGCAACCAAGGACAGACAGGATCCCGGTCCGGGGAGCTGTTTTTT. It translates to CASNQGQTGSRSGELFF.

This clonotype has a count of ten or more. The V and J genes are TRBV7-2 and TRBJ2-7; D tentatively reads TRBD1 or TRBD2 (5 bases each). The CDR3 extends over 14 amino acids. Germline V gene data show CDR1 as SGHTA and CDR2 as FQGNSA. V was pared by 7 bases and J by 1 base, with 14 bases between. Here the CDR3 reads CASNAGTLSYEQYF. In nucleotides, the CDR3 is TGTGCCAGCAACGCCGGGACGCTTTCCTACGAGCAGTACTTC.

This clonotype was detected ten times or more. The chain combines TRBV20-1 with TRBJ1-1, with D unresolved. V lost 0 bases to trimming and J lost 1 base, with 9 bases between them. The germline gives CDR1 DFQATT, CDR2 SNEGSKA (reference sequence). The CDR3 length is 14 residues. DNA of the CDR3: TGCAGTGCTAGAGAACACAGCGCGAACACTGAAGCTTTCTTT. Translating it yields CSAREHSANTEAFF.

This clonotype came up many times. The rearrangement uses TRBV19 and TRBJ1-1; weak D call: TRBD1 (5 bases). The V gene's germline CDR1 is LNHDA and CDR2 SQIVND (reference sequence). The CDR3 contains 16 residues. V was pared by 4 bases and J by 5 bases, with 20 bases between. CDR3 sequence: CASSTPGGVRTTEAFF. The CDR3 nucleotides read TGTGCCAGTAGTACCCCCGGGGGGGTCCGAACGACTGAAGCTTTCTTT.

This clonotype was counted at least ten times. The chain uses TRBV12-3 or TRBV12-4 and TRBJ2-3, with D perhaps TRBD1 (6 bases). The CDR3 has 15 residues. Trimming left V 3 bases short and J 1 base short, with 11 bases between. CDR3 nucleotide sequence: TGTGCCAGCAGTTTTGGGGCAGGGGGCACAGATACGCAGTATTTT. It translates to CASSFGAGGTDTQYF.

In this sample, this clonotype turned up many times. V gene TRBV25-1 combines with J gene TRBJ2-5; D may be TRBD2 (6 bases). Per germline, CDR1 MGHDK and CDR2 SYGVNS. V lost 6 bases and J lost 5, with 13 bases in between. This CDR3 contains 13 residues. The CDR3 spells CASRELATETQYF. The CDR3, as DNA: TGTGCCAGCAGGGAACTAGCAACCGAGACCCAGTACTTC.

J is TRBJ1-4 and V is TRBV20-1, with D perhaps TRBD1 (5 bases). Trimming pared 3 bases from V and 10 bases from J, leaving 15 bases between. The V gene's germline CDR1 is DFQATT and CDR2 SNEGSKA (reference sequence). The CDR3 runs to 13 residues. The CDR3 DNA reads as TGCAGTGCTAGTGCTGGGGGTTCCGGAAAACTGTTTTTT. This translates into CSASAGGSGKLFF.

This clonotype was observed many times. The chain carries TRBV4-1 and TRBJ2-7; D is ambiguous. V lost 0 bases to trimming and J lost 1 base, with 13 bases between them. Germline CDR1 reads MGHRA; CDR2 reads YSYEKL. The CDR3 totals 16 residues. CDR3 residues: CASSQDRSIGSYEQYF. The CDR3 bases are TGCGCCAGCAGCCAAGATCGGTCTATCGGATCCTACGAGCAGTACTTC.

This clonotype has ten or more counts. V usage is TRBV7-8 and J usage is TRBJ1-5; maybe TRBD1 (6 bases). Deletions cut 5 bases from V and 3 bases from J, with 14 bases between. This CDR3 comprises 15 residues. Germline assignment: CDR1 SGHVS and CDR2 FQNEAQ. CDR3 in amino acids: CASSISDRINQPQHF. CDR3 bases: TGTGCCAGCAGCATCTCGGACAGAATCAATCAGCCCCAGCATTTT.

This clonotype was counted only a few times. The chain links TRBV2 to TRBJ1-3, with TRBD1 identical over 7 bases. The V and J ends lost 7 bases and 3 bases, in that order; junction bases with no gene match: 6. Germline CDR1 and CDR2: SNHLY and FYNNEI. The CDR3 length is 14 residues. The chain's CDR3 is CASTESGGGNTIYF. Written as DNA, the CDR3 is TGTGCCAGCACCGAGTCAGGGGGTGGAAACACCATATATTTT. Using reference TRBV2 and TRBJ1-3 for the parts outside the CDR3, the full variable domain is EPEVTQTPSHQVTQMGQEVILRCVPISNHLYFYWYRQILGQKVEFLVSFYNNEISEKSEIFDDQFSVERPDGSNFTLKIRSTKLEDSAMYFCASTESGGGNTIYFGEGSWLTVV.

This clonotype was seen ten or more times. The chain combines TRBV5-1 with TRBJ1-1, with D hard to call. V was clipped by 3 bases and J by 11 bases, with 17 bases between them. The CDR3 runs 13 residues. The germline V gene has CDR1 SGHRS and CDR2 YFSETQ. The CDR3 sequence: CASSSSRAGLAFF. The CDR3 nucleotides are TGCGCCAGCAGCTCCTCTCGTGCAGGTCTGGCTTTCTTT.

This clonotype was counted many times. In nucleotides, the CDR3 is TGCGCCAGCAGCTTCGGGGGGCCCTACAATGAGCAGTTCTTC. This encodes CASSFGGPYNEQFF. The chain is built from TRBV5-1 and TRBJ2-1, with D maybe TRBD2 (7 bases). The CDR3 has 14 amino acids. Trimming shortened V by 2 bases and J by 2 bases, and 8 bases separated the two germline ends. Germline V CDR1 and CDR2: SGHRS, YFSETQ. The full variable domain, completed using reference TRBV5-1 and TRBJ2-1, is KAGVTQTPRYLIKTRGQQVTLSCSPISGHRSVSWYQQTPGQGLQFLFEYFSETQRNKGNFPGRFSGRQFSNSRSEMNVSTLELGDSALYLCASSFGGPYNEQFFGPGTRLTVL.

This clonotype was observed at least ten times. This chain uses TRBV25-1 with TRBJ2-3; D remains unclear. This CDR3 contains 13 residues. Trimming stripped 2 bases from V and 4 bases from J, with 7 bases between. CDR1 and CDR2 (germline): MGHDK, SYGVNS. CDR3 coding DNA: TGTGCCAGCAGTGAAGCCTGGGCAGATACGCAGTATTTT. Translation gives CASSEAWADTQYF.

In this sample, this clonotype turned up many times. V and J are TRBV5-6 and TRBJ2-3, with TRBD1 matching 7 bases. This CDR3 is 12 amino acids long. Germline-derived CDR1 and CDR2 are SGHDT and YYEEEE. V lost 5 bases to trimming and J lost 8 bases; unmatched junction nucleotides: 5. CDR3 sequence: CASSSDRVTQYF. The CDR3 bases are TGTGCCAGCAGTTCCGACAGGGTTACGCAGTATTTT.

This clonotype was detected ten times or more. This chain joins TRBV7-2 and TRBJ1-2; no firm D call. CDR3 length: 15 amino acids. CDR1 and CDR2 from the germline V gene are SGHTA and FQGNSA. The V end lost 1 base, the J end lost 0 bases, and 9 bases lay between the germline ends. The DNA for the CDR3 is TGTGCCAGCAGCTTAGGGGTCGGGGCTAACTATGGCTACACCTTC. It yields the protein CASSLGVGANYGYTF.

At least ten counts were recorded for this clonotype. This rearrangement joins TRBV5-4 to TRBJ2-7; the D call may be TRBD1 or TRBD2 (6 bases each). The CDR3 totals 17 residues. Germline V gene data show CDR1 as SGHNT and CDR2 as YYREEE (reference sequence). V lost 2 bases and J 0 bases, leaving 18 bases between the germline ends. CDR3 sequence (DNA): TGTGCCAGCAGCTTAAAATACGGGGGCCAATTCTCCTACGAGCAGTACTTC. The encoded protein is CASSLKYGGQFSYEQYF.